This T cell receptor beta chain was retrieved from a study of identical twins. TCRdb re-analysed the 5' RACE reads in MiXCR, keeping a single row per CDR3 protein. Of roughly 470,000 distinct CDR3 sequences listed, over 11% are singletons. This same sample was also taken into another study, of yellow fever vaccine responses in identical twins.

Sample: CD4+ T cells sorted from blood. The sequence was collected from a woman between 18 and 29 years old in good health.

The CDR3 DNA reads as TGCGCCAGCAGCCAAGATCCCCCCGGGACAGGAGTCACAGATACGCAGTATTTT. This translates into CASSQDPPGTGVTDTQYF. The chain links TRBV4-3 to TRBJ2-3, with TRBD1 matching over 8 bases. The CDR3 runs 18 residues. Germline V lookup: CDR1 LGHNA, CDR2 YSLEER. J gave up 2 bases and V 0 bases, and 10 bases lay outside the gene matches.